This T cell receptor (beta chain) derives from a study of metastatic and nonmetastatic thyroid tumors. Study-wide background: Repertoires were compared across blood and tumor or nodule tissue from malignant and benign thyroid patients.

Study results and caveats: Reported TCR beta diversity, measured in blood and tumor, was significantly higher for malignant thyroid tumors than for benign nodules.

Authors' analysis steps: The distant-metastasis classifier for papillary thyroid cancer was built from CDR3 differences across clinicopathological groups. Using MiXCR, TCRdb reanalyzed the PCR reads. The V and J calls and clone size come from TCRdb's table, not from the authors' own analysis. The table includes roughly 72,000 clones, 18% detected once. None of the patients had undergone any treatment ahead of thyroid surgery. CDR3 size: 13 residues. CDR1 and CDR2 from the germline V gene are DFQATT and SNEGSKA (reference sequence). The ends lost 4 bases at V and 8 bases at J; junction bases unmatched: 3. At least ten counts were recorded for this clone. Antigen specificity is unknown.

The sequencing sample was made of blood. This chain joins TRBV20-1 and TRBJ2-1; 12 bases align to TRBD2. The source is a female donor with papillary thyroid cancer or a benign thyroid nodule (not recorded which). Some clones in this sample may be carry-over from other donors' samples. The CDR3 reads CSAISSGRDEQFF. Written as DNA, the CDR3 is TGCAGTGCTATCTCTAGCGGGAGGGATGAGCAGTTCTTC.